The 6 T cell receptor beta chains below come from one sample, sequenced in a study of T-cell memory formation after mild COVID-19. TCRdb reanalysed the 5' RACE reads using MiXCR and keeps one entry per CDR3 protein. The sample lists approximately 560,000 distinct CDR3 sequences, roughly a sixth occurring once. Sequenced sample: PBMCs or a T cell subset sorted from them (not recorded which). These receptors were collected from an adult woman who had mild COVID-19 (a few samples of this study predate the infection). Cell type and time point are not known.

The chain recombines TRBV7-9 with TRBJ1-4; TRBD1 might be the D (5 bases). The length of the CDR3 is 16 residues. V was pared by 5 bases and J by 4 bases, with 17 bases between. Germline-derived CDR1 and CDR2 are SEHNR and FQNEAQ (reference sequence). The CDR3 spells CASSTGRGVGNEKLFF. DNA for the CDR3: TGTGCCAGCAGCACCGGAAGGGGCGTCGGTAATGAAAAACTGTTTTTT.

The chain has TRBV4-3 and TRBJ2-7, with TRBD2 matching 13 bases. The CDR3 is 18 residues long. Losses at the gene ends were 4 bases for V and 4 bases for J; bases not matched to a gene: 13. CDR1 is LGHNA and CDR2 is YSLEER in the germline V gene. The CDR3: CASSLNPPGTSGIYEQYF. The CDR3 DNA reads TGCGCCAGCAGCCTAAACCCCCCCGGGACTAGCGGGATTTACGAGCAGTACTTC.

This clonotype was seen only once. The chain links TRBV27 to TRBJ2-1, with 10 bases that match TRBD2. The CDR3 totals 18 residues. Germline-derived CDR1 and CDR2 are MNHEY and SMNVEV (reference sequence). V lost 5 bases to trimming and J lost 5 bases; unmatched junction nucleotides: 15. CDR3: CASSPTLLAGGGNNEQFF. The CDR3, as DNA: TGTGCCAGCAGTCCGACCCTCTTAGCGGGAGGAGGAAACAATGAGCAGTTCTTC.

This clonotype has just a few counts. CDR3 DNA sequence: TGCAGCGTTAAGTCCGGATTCGAAGCTTTCTTT. It yields the protein CSVKSGFEAFF. The V call is TRBV29-1, the J call TRBJ1-1, with D unclear. Germline V gene sequence: CDR1 SQVTM, CDR2 ANQGSEA. The CDR3 contains 11 residues. Trimming left V 5 bases short and J 8 bases short, with 12 bases between.

The gene calls are TRBV15 and TRBJ2-2; D gene ambiguous. CDR1 LNHNV and CDR2 YYDKDF come from the germline V gene (reference sequence). The V gene lost 0 bases and the J gene lost 1 base, with 6 bases spanning the gap. CDR3 length equals 15 residues. The CDR3 coding sequence is TGTGCCACCAGCAGAGATAGAATGAACACCGGGGAGCTGTTTTTT. This translates into CATSRDRMNTGELFF.

The gene calls are TRBV9 and TRBJ2-3; the D gene is possibly TRBD2 (5 bases). Germline V lookup: CDR1 SGDLS, CDR2 YYNGEE. The length of the CDR3 is 17 residues. Trimming stripped 3 bases from V and 6 bases from J, with 23 bases between. The CDR3 DNA is TGTGCCAGCAGCGCCCGCTCACTAGAACTCTTGGGGGATACGCAGTATTTT. This codes for CASSARSLELLGDTQYF. Full variable domain (remainder filled in from reference TRBV9 and TRBJ2-3): DSGVTQTPKHLITATGQRVTLRCSPRSGDLSVYWYQQSLDQGLQFLIQYYNGEERAKGNILERFSAQQFPDLHSELNLSSLELGDSALYFCASSARSLELLGDTQYFGPGTRLTVL.